The 7 T cell receptor beta chains listed next were all sequenced from one sample in a study of shared T cell receptors in the human thymus. The repertoire was sequenced with immunoSEQ multiplex PCR; TCRdb's copy has only in-frame clones and lacks some. The sample has some 660,000 clones, around 87% seen once. This sample was shared with a second study, whose subject was human thymus T cells.

The sequencing input was thymocytes. All receptors come from a boy in the first two years of life with a congenital heart defect.

The chain joins TRBV7-9 to TRBJ2-2; TRBD2 might be the D (5 bases). CDR3 length: 15 amino acids. Germline V gene sequence: CDR1 SEHNR, CDR2 FQNEAQ (reference sequence). Trimming shortened V by 8 bases and J by 0 bases, and 13 bases separated the two germline ends. Here the CDR3 reads CASPMDSSNTGELFF. DNA for the CDR3: TGTGCCAGCCCAATGGACTCTTCGAACACCGGGGAGCTGTTTTTT.

This chain links TRBV9 with TRBJ1-4; 8 bases line up with TRBD1. Per germline, CDR1 SGDLS and CDR2 YYNGEE. V shed 1 base, J shed 2 bases, and the junction held 1 base outside the gene matches. The CDR3 sequence is 15 residues long. In DNA, the CDR3 is TGTGCCAGCAGCGTACGACAGGGGACTAATGAAAAACTGTTTTTT. It is translated as CASSVRQGTNEKLFF.

The V gene is TRBV29-1, the J gene TRBJ1-3, with TRBD1 matching over 8 bases. V dropped 6 bases and J dropped 4; count of bases not matched to a gene: 8. Germline V gives CDR1 SQVTM, CDR2 ANQGSEA. This CDR3 has 14 residues. The CDR3 DNA follows: TGCAGCGTATCAGGGGGCGCAGGGGGAAACACCATATATTTT. Residues: CSVSGGAGGNTIYF.

The chain employs TRBV25-1 and TRBJ2-7; possibly TRBD2 for D (6 bases). The CDR3 runs to 13 residues. V gave up 2 bases and J gave up 4 bases, with 9 bases separating them. Germline-derived CDR1 and CDR2 are MGHDK and SYGVNS. The CDR3, as DNA: TGTGCCAGCAGTGAACTAGCGTCTTACGAGCAGTACTTC. This encodes CASSELASYEQYF.

This clone was observed once. This rearrangement joins TRBV7-2 to TRBJ2-7, with 7 positions matching TRBD1. Germline CDR1 is SGHTA and CDR2 is FQGNSA. The V gene end was trimmed by 1 base and the J gene end by 3 bases; junction bases not matched to a gene: 6. The CDR3 contains 15 residues. CDR3 sequence: CASSLVGQDLYEQYF. The CDR3 nucleotides are TGTGCCAGCAGCTTAGTCGGACAGGACCTCTACGAGCAGTACTTC.

The gene calls are TRBV28 and TRBJ1-4; D not resolved. The CDR3 runs to 13 residues. Germline CDR1 MDHEN, CDR2 SYDVKM. Trimming took 6 bases from V and 6 from J, leaving 11 bases between them. The CDR3 coding sequence is TGTGCCAGCAGAACTCCGTACGATGAAAAACTGTTTTTT. It yields the protein CASRTPYDEKLFF.

This clone showed up just once. The chain uses TRBV7-2 and TRBJ2-5; 7 bases agree with TRBD1. Trimming at V came to 7 bases and at J to 5 bases, leaving 13 bases not matched to a gene. The CDR3 is 15 residues long. Germline CDR1 reads SGHTA; CDR2 reads FQGNSA. CDR3 nucleotides: TGTGCCAGCACCCACAAGAGACAGGGCGTCGAGACCCAGTACTTC. Residues: CASTHKRQGVETQYF. Supplemented by reference TRBV7-2 and TRBJ2-5, the full variable domain reads GAGVSQSPSNKVTEKGKDVELRCDPISGHTALYWYRQSLGQGLEFLIYFQGNSAPDKSGLPSDRFSAERTGGSVSTLTIQRTQQEDSAVYLCASTHKRQGVETQYFGPGTRLLVL.